The table lists the clone carrying this TCR beta chain with a few counts. Its specificity is not known. The data belong to a study of cytomegalovirus exposure and HLA in healthy donors. Study overall: From donors who were HLA-typed, an early data release held approximately 80 million unique TCRs.

Primers for the PCR totalled 60 Vbeta and 13 Jbeta. Assay: immunoSEQ multiplex PCR; the TCRdb copy retains only in-frame clones and omits some. This table holds 120,000 or so clones, roughly 80% found once. Findings and limits, study-wide: The records held CMV serostatus as the only immune exposure information. In an earlier analysis, productive rearrangement rates for most beta V segments clustered near 90% or 30%.

The CDR3 runs to 13 residues. Germline V lookup: CDR1 MNHNS, CDR2 SASEGT. Trimming stripped 7 bases from V and 6 bases from J, with 15 bases between. The origin of this receptor is a man in his forties or fifties in good health and CMV-seronegative. The material sequenced was PBMCs. V and J are TRBV6-1 and TRBJ1-1; D may be TRBD1 (5 bases). Written as DNA, the CDR3 is TGTGCCAGCACTCCGACTGGGGCCGCTGAAGCTTTCTTT. Its protein is CASTPTGAAEAFF.